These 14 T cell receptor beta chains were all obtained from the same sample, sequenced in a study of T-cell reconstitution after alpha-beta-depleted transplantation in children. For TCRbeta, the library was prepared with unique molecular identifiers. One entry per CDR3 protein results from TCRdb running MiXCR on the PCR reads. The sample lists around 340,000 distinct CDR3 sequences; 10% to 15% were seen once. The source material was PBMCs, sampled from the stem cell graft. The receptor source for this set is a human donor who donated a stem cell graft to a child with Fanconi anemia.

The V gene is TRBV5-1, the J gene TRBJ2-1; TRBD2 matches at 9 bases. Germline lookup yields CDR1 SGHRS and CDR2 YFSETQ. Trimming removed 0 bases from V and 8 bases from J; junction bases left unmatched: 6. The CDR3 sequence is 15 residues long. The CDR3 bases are TGCGCCAGCAGCTTGGGACTAGCGGATGGACATGAGCAGTTCTTC. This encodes CASSLGLADGHEQFF.

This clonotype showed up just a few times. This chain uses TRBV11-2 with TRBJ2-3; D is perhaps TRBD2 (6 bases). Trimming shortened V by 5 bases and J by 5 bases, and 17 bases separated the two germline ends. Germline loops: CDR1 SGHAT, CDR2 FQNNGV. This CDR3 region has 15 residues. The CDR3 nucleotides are TGTGCCAGCAGCCTCCGGGCGGGGCGGGAAGATACGCAGTATTTT. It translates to CASSLRAGREDTQYF.

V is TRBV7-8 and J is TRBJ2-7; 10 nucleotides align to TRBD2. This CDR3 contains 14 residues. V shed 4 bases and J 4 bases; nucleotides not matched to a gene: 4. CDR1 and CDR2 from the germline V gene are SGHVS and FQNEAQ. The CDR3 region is CASSWSGGAYEQYV. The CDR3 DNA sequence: TGTGCCAGCAGCTGGAGCGGGGGGGCGTACGAGCAGTACGTC.

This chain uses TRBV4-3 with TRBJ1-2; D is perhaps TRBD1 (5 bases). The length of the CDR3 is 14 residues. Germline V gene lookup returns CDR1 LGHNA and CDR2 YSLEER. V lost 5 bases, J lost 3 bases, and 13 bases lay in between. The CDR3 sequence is CASSKGKADYGYTF. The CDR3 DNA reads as TGCGCCAGCAGCAAGGGGAAGGCCGACTATGGCTACACCTTC.

The CDR3 is CASRGGGMSTEAFF. CDR3 sequence (DNA): TGCGCCAGCAGGGGGGGAGGGATGAGCACTGAAGCTTTCTTT. The rearrangement joins TRBV10-2 to TRBJ1-1; perhaps TRBD1 as D (5 bases). Germline V gives CDR1 WSHSY, CDR2 SAAADI. Deletions cut 6 bases from V and 4 bases from J, with 15 bases between. The CDR3 has 14 residues.

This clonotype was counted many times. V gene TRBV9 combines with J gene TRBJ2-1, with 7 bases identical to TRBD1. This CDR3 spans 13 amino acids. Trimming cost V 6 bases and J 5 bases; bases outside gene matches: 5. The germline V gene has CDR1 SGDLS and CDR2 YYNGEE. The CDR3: CASKGQPNNEQFF. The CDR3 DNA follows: TGTGCCAGCAAGGGACAGCCGAACAATGAGCAGTTCTTC.

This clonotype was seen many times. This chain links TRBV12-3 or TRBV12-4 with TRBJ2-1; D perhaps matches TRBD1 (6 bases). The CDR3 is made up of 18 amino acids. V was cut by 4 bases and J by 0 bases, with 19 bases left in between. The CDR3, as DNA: TGTGCCAGCAGTTCCTCCCCCGGGACACCAAGCTCCTACAATGAGCAGTTCTTC. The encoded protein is CASSSSPGTPSSYNEQFF.

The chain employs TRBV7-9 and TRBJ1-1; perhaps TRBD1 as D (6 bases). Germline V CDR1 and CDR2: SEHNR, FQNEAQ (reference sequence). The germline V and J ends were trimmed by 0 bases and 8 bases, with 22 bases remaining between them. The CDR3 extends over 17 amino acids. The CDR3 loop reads CASSLAQGPLRLGEAFF. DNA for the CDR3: TGTGCCAGCAGCTTAGCCCAGGGGCCGCTTCGGCTGGGGGAAGCTTTCTTT.

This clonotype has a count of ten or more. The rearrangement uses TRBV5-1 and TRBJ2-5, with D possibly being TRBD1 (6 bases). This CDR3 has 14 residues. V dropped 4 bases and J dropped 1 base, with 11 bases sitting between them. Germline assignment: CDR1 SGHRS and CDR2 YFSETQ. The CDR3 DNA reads TGCGCCAGCAGCGGCGGACAGACCCAAGAGACCCAGTACTTC. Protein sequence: CASSGGQTQETQYF.

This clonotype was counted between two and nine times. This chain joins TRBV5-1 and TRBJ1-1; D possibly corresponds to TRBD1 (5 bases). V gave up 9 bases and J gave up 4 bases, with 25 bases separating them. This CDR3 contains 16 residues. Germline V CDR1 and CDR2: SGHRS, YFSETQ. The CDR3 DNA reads TGCGCCACCCGAGACGTTGAGAGAGGGGTGGGCACTGAAGCTTTCTTT. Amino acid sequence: CATRDVERGVGTEAFF.

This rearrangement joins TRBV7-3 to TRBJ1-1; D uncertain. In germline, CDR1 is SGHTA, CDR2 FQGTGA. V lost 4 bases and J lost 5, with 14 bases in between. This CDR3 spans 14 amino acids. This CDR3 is CASSSWEAGTEAFF. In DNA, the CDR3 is TGTGCCAGCAGCTCCTGGGAGGCAGGAACTGAAGCTTTCTTT.

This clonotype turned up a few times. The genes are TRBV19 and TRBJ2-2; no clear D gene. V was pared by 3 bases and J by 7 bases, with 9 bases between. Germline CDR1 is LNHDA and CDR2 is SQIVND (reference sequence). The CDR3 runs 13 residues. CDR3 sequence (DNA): TGTGCCAGTAGTATTTACGTCCGCGGGGAGCTGTTTTTT. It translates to CASSIYVRGELFF. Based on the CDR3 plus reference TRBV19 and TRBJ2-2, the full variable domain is DGGITQSPKYLFRKEGQNVTLSCEQNLNHDAMYWYRQDPGQGLRLIYYSQIVNDFQKGDIAEGYSVSREKKESFPLTVTSAQKNPTAFYLCASSIYVRGELFFGEGSRLTVL.

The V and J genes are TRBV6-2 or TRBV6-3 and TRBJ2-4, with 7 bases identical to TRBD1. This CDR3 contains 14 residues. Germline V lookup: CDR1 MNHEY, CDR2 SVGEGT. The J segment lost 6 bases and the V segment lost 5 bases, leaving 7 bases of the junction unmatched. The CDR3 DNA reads TGTGCCAGCAGTCGTACAGGGGCGAGAAACATTCAGTACTTC. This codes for CASSRTGARNIQYF.

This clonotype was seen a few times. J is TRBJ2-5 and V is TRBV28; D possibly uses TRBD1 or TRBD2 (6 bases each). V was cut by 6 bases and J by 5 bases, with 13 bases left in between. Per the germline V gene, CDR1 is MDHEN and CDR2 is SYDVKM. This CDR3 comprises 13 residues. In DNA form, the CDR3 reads TGTGCCAGCAGGGGAGGACAGTTGGAGACCCAGTACTTC. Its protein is CASRGGQLETQYF.